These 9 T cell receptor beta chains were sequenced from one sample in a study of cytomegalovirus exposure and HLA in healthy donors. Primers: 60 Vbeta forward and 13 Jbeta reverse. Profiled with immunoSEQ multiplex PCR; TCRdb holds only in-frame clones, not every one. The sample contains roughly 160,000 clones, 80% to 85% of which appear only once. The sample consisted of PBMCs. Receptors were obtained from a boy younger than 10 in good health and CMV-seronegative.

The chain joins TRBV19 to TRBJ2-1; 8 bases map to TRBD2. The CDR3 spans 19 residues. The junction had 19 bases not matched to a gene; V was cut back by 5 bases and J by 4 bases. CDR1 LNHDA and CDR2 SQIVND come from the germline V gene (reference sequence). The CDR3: CASSPKWSKGLAGYNEQFF. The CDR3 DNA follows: TGTGCCAGTAGTCCGAAGTGGTCGAAGGGGCTAGCGGGTTACAATGAGCAGTTCTTC.

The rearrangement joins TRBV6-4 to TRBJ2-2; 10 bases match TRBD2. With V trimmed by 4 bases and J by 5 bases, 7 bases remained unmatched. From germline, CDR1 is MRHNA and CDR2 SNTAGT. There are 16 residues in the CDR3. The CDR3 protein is CASSVLAGEGTGELFF. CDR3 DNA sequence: TGTGCCAGCAGTGTCCTAGCGGGAGAAGGGACCGGGGAGCTGTTTTTT.

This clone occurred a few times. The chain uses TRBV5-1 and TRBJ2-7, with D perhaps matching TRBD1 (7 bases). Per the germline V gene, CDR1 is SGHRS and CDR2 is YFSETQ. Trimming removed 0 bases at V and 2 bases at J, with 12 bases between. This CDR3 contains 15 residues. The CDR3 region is CASSLGQGGPYEQYV. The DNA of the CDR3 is TGCGCCAGCAGCTTGGGTCAGGGGGGCCCCTACGAGCAGTACGTC.

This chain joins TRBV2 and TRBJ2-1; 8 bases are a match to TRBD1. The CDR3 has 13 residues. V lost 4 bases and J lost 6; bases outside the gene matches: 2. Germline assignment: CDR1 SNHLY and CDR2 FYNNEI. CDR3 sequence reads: CASSGTGINEQFF. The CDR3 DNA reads TGTGCCAGCAGTGGGACAGGGATCAATGAGCAGTTCTTC.

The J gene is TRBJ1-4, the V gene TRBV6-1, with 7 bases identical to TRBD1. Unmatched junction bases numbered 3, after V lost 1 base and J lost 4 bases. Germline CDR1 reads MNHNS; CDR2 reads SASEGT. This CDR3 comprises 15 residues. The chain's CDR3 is CASSEVWDSNEKLFF. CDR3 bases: TGTGCCAGCAGTGAAGTATGGGACAGTAATGAAAAACTGTTTTTT.

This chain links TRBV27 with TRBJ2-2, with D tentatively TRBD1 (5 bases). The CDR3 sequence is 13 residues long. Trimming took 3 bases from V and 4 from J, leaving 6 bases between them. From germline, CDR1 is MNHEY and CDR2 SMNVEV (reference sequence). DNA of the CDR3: TGTGCCAGCAGTTTTAGGGGCACCGGGGAGCTGTTTTTT. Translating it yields CASSFRGTGELFF.

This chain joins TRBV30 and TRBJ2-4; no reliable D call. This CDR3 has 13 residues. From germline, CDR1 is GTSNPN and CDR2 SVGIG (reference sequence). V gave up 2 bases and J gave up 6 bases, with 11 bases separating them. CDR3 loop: CAWSLDGGNIQYF. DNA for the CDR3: TGTGCCTGGAGTTTAGATGGTGGAAACATTCAGTACTTC.

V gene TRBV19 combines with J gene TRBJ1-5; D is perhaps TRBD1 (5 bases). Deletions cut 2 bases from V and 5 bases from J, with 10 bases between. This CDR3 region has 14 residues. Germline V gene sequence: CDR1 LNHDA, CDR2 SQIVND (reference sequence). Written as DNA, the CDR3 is TGTGCCAGTAGTATAATGGTAGGGGATCAGCCCCAGCATTTT. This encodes CASSIMVGDQPQHF.

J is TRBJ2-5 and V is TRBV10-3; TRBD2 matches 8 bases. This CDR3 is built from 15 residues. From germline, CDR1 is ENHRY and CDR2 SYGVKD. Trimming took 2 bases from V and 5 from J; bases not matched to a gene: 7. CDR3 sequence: CAISETGGRVETQYF. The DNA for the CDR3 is TGTGCCATCAGTGAGACGGGGGGGCGGGTGGAGACCCAGTACTTC.